The 24 T cell receptor beta chains listed next were all sequenced from one sample in a study of T cell changes during pregnancy in multiple sclerosis. Generated by immunoSEQ multiplex PCR, the TCRdb table keeps only in-frame clones and is missing some. The data hold about 99,000 clones, with around 91% observed a single time. The material sequenced was peripheral blood, taken after pregnancy. The receptors were gathered from a female donor with multiple sclerosis, enrolled in a pregnancy study.

This clone has a single count. The chain uses TRBV29-1 and TRBJ1-2; D is possibly TRBD1 (5 bases). The V end was cut by 7 bases, the J end by 2 bases, with 11 bases between. From germline, CDR1 is SQVTM and CDR2 ANQGSEA. The CDR3 extends over 12 amino acids. The DNA of the CDR3 is TGCAGCGCTGTGACAGCGAACTATGGCTACACCTTC. This gives the protein CSAVTANYGYTF.

This clone was picked up a small number of times. The chain has TRBV5-1 and TRBJ1-5; D perhaps matches TRBD1 (6 bases). V was shortened by 2 bases and J by 5 bases, with 14 bases between the two germline ends. CDR3 length equals 15 residues. Per the germline V gene, CDR1 is SGHRS and CDR2 is YFSETQ. CDR3 residues: CASSFNGQPDQPQHF. The CDR3 nucleotides read TGCGCCAGCAGCTTCAACGGACAGCCGGATCAGCCCCAGCATTTT.

This chain's CDR3 is CASSLGGQLREKLFF. The CDR3 nucleotides are TGTGCCAGCAGCTTAGGGGGCCAGCTTAGAGAAAAACTGTTTTTT. The gene calls are TRBV13 and TRBJ1-4; D is unresolved. Germline V gene data show CDR1 as PRHDT and CDR2 as FYEKMQ (reference sequence). This CDR3 has 15 residues. The ends were cut back, 0 bases at V and 8 bases at J, with 13 bases in the middle.

This chain uses TRBV30 with TRBJ2-2; 7 bases fit TRBD2. The CDR3 has 14 amino acids. Germline CDR1 reads GTSNPN; CDR2 reads SVGIG (reference sequence). V trimming: 5 bases; J trimming: 0 bases; junction bases outside the gene matches: 3. DNA of the CDR3: TGTGCCTGGGGGGAGGGCCCGAACACCGGGGAGCTGTTTTTT. It specifies CAWGEGPNTGELFF.

The chain recombines TRBV30 with TRBJ2-3, with 7 bases fitting TRBD2. Looked up from germline, CDR1 is GTSNPN and CDR2 is SVGIG (reference sequence). J gave up 1 base and V 2 bases, and 6 bases lay outside the gene matches. CDR3 length: 15 residues. CDR3 coding DNA: TGTGCCTGGAGTCAGGGCGGGAGCGGCACAGATACGCAGTATTTT. Encoded protein: CAWSQGGSGTDTQYF.

The chain employs TRBV6-5 and TRBJ2-7; 13 positions agree with TRBD2. Germline trimming cut 0 bases from V and 4 bases from J; bases unmatched to any gene: 0. The CDR3 consists of 15 residues. Germline assignment: CDR1 MNHEY and CDR2 SVGAGI. The CDR3 reads CASSYSTSGRYEQYF. The CDR3 DNA reads as TGTGCCAGCAGTTACTCGACTAGCGGGAGGTACGAGCAGTACTTC.

The chain employs TRBV6-5 and TRBJ2-3; D is perhaps TRBD1 (5 bases). This CDR3 is 15 amino acids long. From germline, CDR1 is MNHEY and CDR2 SVGAGI. V lost 4 bases and J lost 3, with 14 bases in between. CDR3 sequence: CASSSTSGFTDTQYF. Written as DNA, the CDR3 is TGTGCCAGCAGTTCAACTTCAGGGTTTACAGATACGCAGTATTTT.

V and J are TRBV7-6 and TRBJ1-5, with D perhaps matching TRBD1 (5 bases). Per the germline V gene, CDR1 is SGHVS and CDR2 is FNYEAQ. The CDR3 is made up of 14 amino acids. Trimming removed 4 bases from V and 2 bases from J, with 9 bases in between. This CDR3 is CASSSGSGNQPQHF. Written as DNA, the CDR3 is TGTGCCAGCAGCTCAGGGTCTGGCAATCAGCCCCAGCATTTT.

The chain couples TRBV10-1 to TRBJ2-7, with 7 positions matching TRBD1. The CDR3 is made up of 13 amino acids. V was clipped by 6 bases and J by 4 bases; unmatched bases: 6. Germline V CDR1 and CDR2: WNHNN, SYGVQD (reference sequence). The CDR3 here is CASRAGGVYEQYF. CDR3 DNA: TGCGCCAGCAGGGCAGGGGGAGTTTACGAGCAGTACTTC.

This clone was seen a handful of times. V gene TRBV7-2 combines with J gene TRBJ2-1, with D possibly TRBD2 on 6 matching bases. Deletions cut 5 bases from V and 0 bases from J, with 17 bases between. The CDR3 covers 17 residues. Germline-derived CDR1 and CDR2 are SGHTA and FQGNSA. The CDR3 bases are TGTGCCAGCAGCCCCTACGGATCGGGGGACTCCTACAATGAGCAGTTCTTC. It encodes CASSPYGSGDSYNEQFF.

The chain employs TRBV5-1 and TRBJ2-7; TRBD1 matches 10 bases. This CDR3 region has 14 residues. V was pared by 4 bases and J by 3 bases, with 4 bases of the junction left unmatched. Germline CDR1 reads SGHRS; CDR2 reads YFSETQ. The CDR3 loop reads CASSPGQGLYEQYF. In nucleotides, the CDR3 is TGCGCCAGCAGCCCGGGACAGGGGCTCTACGAGCAGTACTTC.

CDR3 nucleotides: TGTGCCACCAGCAGAGGGGACTTGGGGTATGGCTACACCTTC. Translating gives CATSRGDLGYGYTF. The chain is built from TRBV15 and TRBJ1-2, with D possibly being TRBD1 (5 bases). Trimming removed 1 base from V and 5 bases from J, with 11 bases in between. CDR1 LNHNV and CDR2 YYDKDF come from the germline V gene (reference sequence). There are 14 residues in the CDR3.

The gene calls are TRBV7-9 and TRBJ2-3, with D tentatively TRBD1 (5 bases). Trimming pared 5 bases from V and 0 bases from J, leaving 12 bases between. The CDR3 spans 15 residues. The germline V gene has CDR1 SEHNR and CDR2 FQNEAQ (reference sequence). This chain's CDR3 is CASSPPPGSTDTQYF. The CDR3 DNA follows: TGTGCCAGCAGCCCCCCCCCAGGGAGCACAGATACGCAGTATTTT.

The chain couples TRBV5-1 to TRBJ2-7, with D perhaps TRBD2 (6 bases). The CDR3 is 13 amino acids. The V and J ends lost 0 bases and 6 bases respectively, with 10 bases between them. Looked up from germline, CDR1 is SGHRS and CDR2 is YFSETQ. This CDR3 reads CASSLAGRSEQYF. CDR3 DNA: TGCGCCAGCAGCTTGGCCGGGAGAAGCGAGCAGTACTTC.

The genes are TRBV28 and TRBJ2-5, with a weak D call TRBD1 (6 bases). Germline-derived CDR1 and CDR2 are MDHEN and SYDVKM. V was clipped by 3 bases and J by 1 base, with 9 bases between them. The length of the CDR3 is 14 residues. The CDR3 here is CASSFTGRQETQYF. The CDR3, as DNA: TGTGCCAGCAGTTTTACAGGGCGCCAAGAGACCCAGTACTTC.

The chain joins TRBV27 to TRBJ2-7; 11 bases align to TRBD2. The germline gives CDR1 MNHEY, CDR2 SMNVEV (reference sequence). With 6 bases clipped from V and 3 bases from J, the junction kept 4 bases outside the gene matches. CDR3 length: 14 amino acids. The CDR3 sequence is CASRIAGGDYEQYF. As DNA, the CDR3 is TGTGCCAGCAGAATAGCGGGGGGGGACTACGAGCAGTACTTC.

The chain couples TRBV27 to TRBJ2-1, with TRBD2 identical over 8 bases. CDR3 length: 17 amino acids. Germline V lookup: CDR1 MNHEY, CDR2 SMNVEV (reference sequence). With V trimmed by 3 bases and J by 7 bases, 14 bases remained unmatched. The CDR3 region has the DNA TGTGCCAGCAGTTTTCTAGGCGGGAGGACAACATTGAATGAGCAGTTCTTC. Translation gives CASSFLGGRTTLNEQFF.

V gene TRBV15 combines with J gene TRBJ2-1, with 12 bases fitting TRBD2. Germline CDR1 is LNHNV and CDR2 is YYDKDF (reference sequence). V trimming: 3 bases; J trimming: 2 bases; junction bases outside the gene matches: 17. The CDR3 is 21 amino acids. The CDR3 bases are TGTGCCACCAGCAGGACCAATACCCCCGGGACTAGCGGGCGGGCCTACAATGAGCAGTTCTTC. Its protein is CATSRTNTPGTSGRAYNEQFF.

The genes are TRBV7-9 and TRBJ2-2; D gene uncertain. The V and J ends lost 3 bases and 3 bases respectively, with 8 bases between them. This CDR3 spans 14 amino acids. CDR1 is SEHNR and CDR2 is FQNEAQ in the germline V gene (reference sequence). Here the CDR3 DNA reads TGTGCCAGCAGCTTCGAGGCCTACACCGGGGAGCTGTTTTTT. Its translation: CASSFEAYTGELFF.

The CDR3 DNA sequence: TGTGCCAGTAGGACCGGGACTACCCCTTACAATGAGCAGTTCTTC. It specifies CASRTGTTPYNEQFF. The V and J genes are TRBV19 and TRBJ2-1, with 7 bases fitting TRBD2. V was pared by 6 bases and J by 4 bases, with 9 bases of the junction left unmatched. The CDR3 runs to 15 residues. Germline V lookup: CDR1 LNHDA, CDR2 SQIVND (reference sequence).

The CDR3, as DNA: TGTGCCAGCAGCCAGGCCTGGACAGGCAGCTCCTACAATGAGCAGTTCTTC. Amino acids: CASSQAWTGSSYNEQFF. V gene TRBV7-9 combines with J gene TRBJ2-1, with 7 bases lining up with TRBD1. The CDR3 loop spans 17 amino acids. V shed 5 bases, J shed 0 bases, and the junction held 10 bases outside the gene matches. Germline CDR1 reads SEHNR; CDR2 reads FQNEAQ (reference sequence). Filled out from reference TRBV7-9 and TRBJ2-1, the complete variable domain reads DTGVSQNPRHKITKRGQNVTFRCDPISEHNRLYWYRQTLGQGPEFLTYFQNEAQLEKSRLLSDRFSAERPKGSFSTLEIQRTEQGDSAMYLCASSQAWTGSSYNEQFFGPGTRLTVL.

The chain carries TRBV13 and TRBJ1-3; D gene ambiguous. The CDR3 contains 14 residues. V gave up 2 bases and J gave up 4 bases, with 9 bases separating them. Germline V gives CDR1 PRHDT, CDR2 FYEKMQ (reference sequence). CDR3 residues: CASSLMGLGNTIYF. CDR3 nucleotide sequence: TGTGCCAGCAGCTTAATGGGCTTAGGAAACACCATATATTTT.

The chain is built from TRBV11-2 and TRBJ2-7; 12 bases align to TRBD1. Germline V CDR1 and CDR2: SGHAT, FQNNGV. V lost 4 bases, J lost 3 bases, and 1 base stayed unmatched. The CDR3 totals 14 residues. In nucleotides, the CDR3 is TGTGCCAGCAGCTGGGACAGGGGGCTCTACGAGCAGTACTTC. Translation: CASSWDRGLYEQYF.

The chain couples TRBV4-3 to TRBJ2-3, with D unresolved. CDR3 length: 14 residues. CDR1 is LGHNA, CDR2 YSLEER, per germline. Trimming pared 1 base from V and 5 bases from J, leaving 10 bases between. The CDR3 coding sequence is TGCGCCAGCAGCCAAGGACTTATTGGAGATACGCAGTATTTT. It codes for CASSQGLIGDTQYF.